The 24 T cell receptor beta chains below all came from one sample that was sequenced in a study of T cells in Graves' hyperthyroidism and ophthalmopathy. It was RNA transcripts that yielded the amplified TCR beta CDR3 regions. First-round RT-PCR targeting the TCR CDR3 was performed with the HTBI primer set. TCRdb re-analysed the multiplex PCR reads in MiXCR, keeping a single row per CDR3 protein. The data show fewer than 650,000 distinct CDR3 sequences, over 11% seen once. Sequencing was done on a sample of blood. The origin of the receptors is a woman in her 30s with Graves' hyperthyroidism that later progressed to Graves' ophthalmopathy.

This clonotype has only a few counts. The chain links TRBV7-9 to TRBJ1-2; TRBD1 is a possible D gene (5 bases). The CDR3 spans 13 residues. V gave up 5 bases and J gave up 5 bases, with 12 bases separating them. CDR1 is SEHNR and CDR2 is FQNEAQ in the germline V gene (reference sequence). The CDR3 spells CASSREPGYGYTF. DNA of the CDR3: TGTGCCAGCAGCCGGGAACCAGGGTATGGCTACACCTTC.

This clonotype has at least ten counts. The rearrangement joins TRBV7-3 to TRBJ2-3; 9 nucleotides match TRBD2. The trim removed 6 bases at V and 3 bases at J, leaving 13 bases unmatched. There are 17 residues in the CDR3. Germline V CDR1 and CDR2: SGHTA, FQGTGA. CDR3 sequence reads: CASRYPGIAGDTDTQYF. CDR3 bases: TGTGCCAGCAGATATCCTGGGATAGCGGGAGATACAGATACGCAGTATTTT.

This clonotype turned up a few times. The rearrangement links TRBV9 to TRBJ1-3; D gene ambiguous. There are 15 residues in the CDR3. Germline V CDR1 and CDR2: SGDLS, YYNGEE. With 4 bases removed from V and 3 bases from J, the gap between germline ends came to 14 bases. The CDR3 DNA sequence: TGTGCCAGCAGCCCCCCGGGTAGAAATGGAAACACCATATATTTT. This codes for CASSPPGRNGNTIYF.

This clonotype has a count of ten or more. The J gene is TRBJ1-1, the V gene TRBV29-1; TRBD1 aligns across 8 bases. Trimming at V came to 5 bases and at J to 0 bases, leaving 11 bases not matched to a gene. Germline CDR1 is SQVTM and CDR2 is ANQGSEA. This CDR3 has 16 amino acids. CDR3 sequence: CSVSTPGQALNTEAFF. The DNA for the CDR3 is TGCAGCGTTTCTACACCGGGACAGGCTTTGAACACTGAAGCTTTCTTT.

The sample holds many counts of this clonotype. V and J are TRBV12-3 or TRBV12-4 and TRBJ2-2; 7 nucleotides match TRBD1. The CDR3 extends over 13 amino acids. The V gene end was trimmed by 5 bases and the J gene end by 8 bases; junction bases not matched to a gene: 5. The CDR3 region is CASSRQGQGELFF. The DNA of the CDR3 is TGTGCCAGCAGTAGACAGGGTCAAGGGGAGCTGTTTTTT.

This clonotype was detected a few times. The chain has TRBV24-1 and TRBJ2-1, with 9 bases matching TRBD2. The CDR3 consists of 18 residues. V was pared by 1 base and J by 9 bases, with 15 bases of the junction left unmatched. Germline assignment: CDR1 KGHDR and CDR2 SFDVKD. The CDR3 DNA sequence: TGTGCCACCAGTGATTTTACTTGGAGTAGCGGGAGTCGCGGTGAGCAGTTCTTC. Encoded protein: CATSDFTWSSGSRGEQFF.

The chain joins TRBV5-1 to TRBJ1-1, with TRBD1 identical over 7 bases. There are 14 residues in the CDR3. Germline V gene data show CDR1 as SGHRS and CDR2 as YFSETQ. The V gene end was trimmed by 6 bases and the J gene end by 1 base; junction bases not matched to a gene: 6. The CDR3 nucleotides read TGCGCCAGCAACCGCGGGACAGAGAACACTGAAGCTTTCTTT. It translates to CASNRGTENTEAFF. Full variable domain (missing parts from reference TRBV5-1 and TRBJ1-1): KAGVTQTPRYLIKTRGQQVTLSCSPISGHRSVSWYQQTPGQGLQFLFEYFSETQRNKGNFPGRFSGRQFSNSRSEMNVSTLELGDSALYLCASNRGTENTEAFFGQGTRLTVV.

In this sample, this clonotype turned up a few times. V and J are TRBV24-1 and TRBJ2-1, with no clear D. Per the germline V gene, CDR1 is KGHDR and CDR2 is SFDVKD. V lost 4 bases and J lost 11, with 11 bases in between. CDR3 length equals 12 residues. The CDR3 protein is CATSDIELKQFF. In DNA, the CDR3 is TGTGCCACCAGTGACATAGAACTAAAGCAGTTCTTC.

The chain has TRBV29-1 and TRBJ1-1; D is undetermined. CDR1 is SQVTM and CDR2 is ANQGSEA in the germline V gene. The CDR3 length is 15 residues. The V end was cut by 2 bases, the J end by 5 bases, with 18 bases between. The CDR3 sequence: CSVESWRGERTEAFF. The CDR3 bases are TGCAGCGTTGAATCCTGGCGTGGGGAACGGACTGAAGCTTTCTTT.

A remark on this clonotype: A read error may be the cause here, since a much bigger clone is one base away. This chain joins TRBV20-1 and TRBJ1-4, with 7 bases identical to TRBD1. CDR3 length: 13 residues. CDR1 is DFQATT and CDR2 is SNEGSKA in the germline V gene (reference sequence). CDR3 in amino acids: CSANDRDHEKLVF. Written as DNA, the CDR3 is TGCAGTGCCAATGACAGGGATCACGAAAAACTGGTTTTT.

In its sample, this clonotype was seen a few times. The DNA for the CDR3 is TGTGCCAGCGGGGAGGCGGGACAGGGCAAAATCTATGGCTACACCTTC. Protein sequence: CASGEAGQGKIYGYTF. The V gene is TRBV28, the J gene TRBJ1-2, with 9 bases that match TRBD1. Unmatched junction bases numbered 14, after V lost 8 bases and J lost 4 bases. From germline, CDR1 is MDHEN and CDR2 SYDVKM. The length of the CDR3 is 16 residues.

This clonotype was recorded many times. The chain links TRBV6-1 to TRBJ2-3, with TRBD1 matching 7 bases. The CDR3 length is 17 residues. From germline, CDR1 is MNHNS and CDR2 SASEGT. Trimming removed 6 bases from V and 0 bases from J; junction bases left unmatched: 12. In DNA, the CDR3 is TGTGCCAGCAGCCTCGCTAGGGACAGCGAAAGCACAGATACGCAGTATTTT. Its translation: CASSLARDSESTDTQYF.

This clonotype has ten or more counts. CDR3 sequence (DNA): TGTGCCAGCAGCCCAACCGGGACAGGGAATTCCTACGAGCAGTACTTC. Protein: CASSPTGTGNSYEQYF. The chain employs TRBV7-2 and TRBJ2-7, with 9 bases matching TRBD1. Germline CDR1 reads SGHTA; CDR2 reads FQGNSA. V was clipped by 5 bases and J by 1 base; unmatched bases: 9. The length of the CDR3 is 16 residues. Drawing the rest from reference TRBV7-2 and TRBJ2-7, the complete variable domain is GAGVSQSPSNKVTEKGKDVELRCDPISGHTALYWYRQSLGQGLEFLIYFQGNSAPDKSGLPSDRFSAERTGGSVSTLTIQRTQQEDSAVYLCASSPTGTGNSYEQYFGPGTRLTVT.

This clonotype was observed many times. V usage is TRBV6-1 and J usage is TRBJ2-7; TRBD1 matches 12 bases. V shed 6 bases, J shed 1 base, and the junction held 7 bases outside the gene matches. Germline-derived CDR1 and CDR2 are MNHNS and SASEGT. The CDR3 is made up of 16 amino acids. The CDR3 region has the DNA TGTGCCAGCAGAGGGACAGGGGGCGTCGGTTCCTACGAGCAGTACTTC. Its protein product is CASRGTGGVGSYEQYF.

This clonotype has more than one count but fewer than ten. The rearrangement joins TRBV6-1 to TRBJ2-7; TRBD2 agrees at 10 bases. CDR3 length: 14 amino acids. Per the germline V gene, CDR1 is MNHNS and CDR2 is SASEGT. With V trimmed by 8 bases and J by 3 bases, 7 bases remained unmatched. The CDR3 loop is CASQRTSGLYEQYF. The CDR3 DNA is TGTGCCAGCCAACGGACTAGCGGACTCTACGAGCAGTACTTC.

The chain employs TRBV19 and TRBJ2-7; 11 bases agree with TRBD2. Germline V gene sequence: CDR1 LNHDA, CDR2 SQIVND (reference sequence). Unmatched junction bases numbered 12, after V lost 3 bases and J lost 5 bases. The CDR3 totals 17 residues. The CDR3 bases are TGTGCCAGTAGTATCCAGTCGCTCGGACTAGCGGGTCACGAGCAGTACTTC. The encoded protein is CASSIQSLGLAGHEQYF. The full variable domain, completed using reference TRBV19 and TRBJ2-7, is DGGITQSPKYLFRKEGQNVTLSCEQNLNHDAMYWYRQDPGQGLRLIYYSQIVNDFQKGDIAEGYSVSREKKESFPLTVTSAQKNPTAFYLCASSIQSLGLAGHEQYFGPGTRLTVT.

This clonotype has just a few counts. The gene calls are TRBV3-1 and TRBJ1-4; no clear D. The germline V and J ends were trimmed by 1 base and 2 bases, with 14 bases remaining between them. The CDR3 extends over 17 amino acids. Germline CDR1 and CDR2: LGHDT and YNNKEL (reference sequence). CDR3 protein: CASSQVKAGGTNEKLFF. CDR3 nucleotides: TGTGCCAGCAGCCAAGTTAAGGCCGGTGGGACTAATGAAAAACTGTTTTTT. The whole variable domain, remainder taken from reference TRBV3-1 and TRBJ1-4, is DTAVSQTPKYLVTQMGNDKSIKCEQNLGHDTMYWYKQDSKKFLKIMFSYNNKELIINETVPNRFSPKSPDKAHLNLHINSLELGDSAVYFCASSQVKAGGTNEKLFFGSGTQLSVL.

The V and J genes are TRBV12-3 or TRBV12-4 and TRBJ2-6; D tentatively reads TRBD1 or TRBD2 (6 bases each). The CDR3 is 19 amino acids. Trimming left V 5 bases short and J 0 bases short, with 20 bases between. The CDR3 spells CASSGSSGAGSSGANVLTF. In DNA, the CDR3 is TGTGCCAGCAGTGGGTCGTCAGGGGCGGGAAGCTCTGGGGCCAACGTCCTGACTTTC.

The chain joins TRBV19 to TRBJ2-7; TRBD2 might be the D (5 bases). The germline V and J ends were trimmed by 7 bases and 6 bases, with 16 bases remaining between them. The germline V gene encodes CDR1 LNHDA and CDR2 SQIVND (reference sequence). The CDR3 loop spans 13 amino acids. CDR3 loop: CASTTGARGEQYF. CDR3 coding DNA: TGTGCCAGTACGACTGGAGCTCGGGGCGAGCAGTACTTC.

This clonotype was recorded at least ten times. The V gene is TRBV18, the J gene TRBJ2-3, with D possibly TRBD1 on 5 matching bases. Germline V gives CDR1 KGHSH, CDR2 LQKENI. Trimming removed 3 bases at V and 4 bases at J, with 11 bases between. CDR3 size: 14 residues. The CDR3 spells CASSPQGGSDTQYF. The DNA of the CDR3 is TGTGCCAGCTCACCTCAGGGCGGCTCAGATACGCAGTATTTT.

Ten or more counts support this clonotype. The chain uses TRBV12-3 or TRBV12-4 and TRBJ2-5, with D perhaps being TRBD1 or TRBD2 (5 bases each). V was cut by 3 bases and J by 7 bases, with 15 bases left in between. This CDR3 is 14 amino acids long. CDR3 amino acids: CASSFGARAGTQYF. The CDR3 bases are TGTGCCAGCAGTTTTGGGGCCCGGGCGGGGACCCAGTACTTC.

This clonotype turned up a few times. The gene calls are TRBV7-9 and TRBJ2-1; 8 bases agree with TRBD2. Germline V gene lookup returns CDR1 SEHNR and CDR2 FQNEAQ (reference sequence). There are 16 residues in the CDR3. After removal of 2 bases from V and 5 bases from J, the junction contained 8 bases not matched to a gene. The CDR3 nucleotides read TGTGCCAGCAGCTTAAAGGGAGCGGGAGTCCACAATGAGCAGTTCTTC. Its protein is CASSLKGAGVHNEQFF.

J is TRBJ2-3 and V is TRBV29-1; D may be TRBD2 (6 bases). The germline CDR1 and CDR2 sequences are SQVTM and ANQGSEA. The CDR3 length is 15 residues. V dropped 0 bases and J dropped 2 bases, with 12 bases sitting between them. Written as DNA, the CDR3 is TGCAGCGTTGAAGATCGGGGGTCGATCACAGATACGCAGTATTTT. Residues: CSVEDRGSITDTQYF.

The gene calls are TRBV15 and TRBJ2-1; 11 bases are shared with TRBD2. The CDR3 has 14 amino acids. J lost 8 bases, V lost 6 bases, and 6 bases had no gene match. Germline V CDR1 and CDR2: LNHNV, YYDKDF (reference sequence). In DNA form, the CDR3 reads TGTGCCACCAGTATAGCGGGAGGGCTCCATGAGCAGTTCTTC. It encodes CATSIAGGLHEQFF.